A single sample is the source of the 15 T cell receptor beta chains below, sequenced in a study of graft-versus-host responses after intestinal transplantation. The protocol was immunoSEQ multiplex PCR, while the TCRdb copy is restricted to in-frame clones and leaves out a portion. The table lists some 39,000 clones, roughly 93% of them singletons. Source: PBMCs, taken 700 to 850 days after intestinal transplantation. The receptors here all came from a human patient who received an intestinal transplant, so some T cells may come from the graft donor.

CDR3 region: CASSKVSAGTSGANVLTF. Here the CDR3 DNA reads TGTGCCAGCAGCAAAGTTTCGGCAGGGACCTCTGGGGCCAACGTCCTGACTTTC. The J gene is TRBJ2-6, the V gene TRBV21-1. TRBV21-1 is noted as a pseudogene. CDR3 length: 18 residues.

The chain recombines TRBV6-5 with TRBJ2-2; no reliable D call. This CDR3 is built from 14 residues. Germline-derived CDR1 and CDR2 are MNHEY and SVGAGI. The V gene lost 6 bases and the J gene lost 4 bases, with 12 bases spanning the gap. As DNA, the CDR3 is TGTGCCAGCAGCCCCGTTGGTCTCACCGGGGAGCTGTTTTTT. Translation gives CASSPVGLTGELFF.

The CDR3 here is CASSVEAEDLDEQYF. Written as DNA, the CDR3 is TGTGCCAGCAGCGTAGAAGCGGAGGACCTTGACGAGCAGTACTTC. This chain uses TRBV9 with TRBJ2-7, with D possibly TRBD2 on 5 matching bases. Between the trimmed V and J ends, which lost 0 bases and 5 bases, there was a span of 15 bases. The V gene's germline CDR1 is SGDLS and CDR2 YYNGEE. This CDR3 is 15 amino acids long.

The chain employs TRBV27 and TRBJ2-7; possibly TRBD1 or TRBD2 for D (7 bases each). Germline V gene lookup returns CDR1 MNHEY and CDR2 SMNVEV (reference sequence). This CDR3 region has 16 residues. V dropped 4 bases and J dropped 0 bases, with 16 bases sitting between them. CDR3 region: CASSSQGGVPSYEQYF. CDR3 coding DNA: TGTGCCAGCAGTTCCCAGGGGGGGGTCCCCTCCTACGAGCAGTACTTC.

This chain connects TRBV6-5 to TRBJ2-5, with D tentatively TRBD2 (6 bases). The CDR3 totals 15 residues. The germline V and J ends were trimmed by 5 bases and 2 bases, with 15 bases remaining between them. The germline CDR1 and CDR2 sequences are MNHEY and SVGAGI. CDR3 DNA: TGTGCCAGCAGTGCCGCGACTGGGGGGCAAGAGACCCAGTACTTC. Protein sequence: CASSAATGGQETQYF.

The rearrangement joins TRBV5-1 to TRBJ1-1, with D possibly being TRBD1 (5 bases). Germline lookup yields CDR1 SGHRS and CDR2 YFSETQ. CDR3 length: 14 amino acids. V lost 3 bases and J lost 4, with 13 bases in between. This CDR3 is CASSYWGVVTEAFF. DNA of the CDR3: TGCGCCAGCAGCTATTGGGGGGTCGTCACTGAAGCTTTCTTT.

J is TRBJ1-1 and V is TRBV7-6; D not resolved. The CDR3 totals 13 residues. V lost 5 bases and J 6 bases, leaving 13 bases between the germline ends. CDR1 is SGHVS and CDR2 is FNYEAQ in the germline V gene. The DNA for the CDR3 is TGTGCCAGCAGCAGCTTGTCCCGCGCTGAAGCTTTCTTT. Encoded protein: CASSSLSRAEAFF. Drawing the rest from reference TRBV7-6 and TRBJ1-1, the complete variable domain is GAGVSQSPRYKVTKRGQDVALRCDPISGHVSLYWYRQALGQGPEFLTYFNYEAQQDKSGLPNDRFSAERPEGSISTLTIQRTEQRDSAMYRCASSSLSRAEAFFGQGTRLTVV.

The gene calls are TRBV9 and TRBJ2-1, with 15 bases aligning to TRBD2. V dropped 0 bases and J dropped 9; count of bases not matched to a gene: 7. CDR3 length: 17 amino acids. Germline V gene data show CDR1 as SGDLS and CDR2 as YYNGEE. The DNA of the CDR3 is TGTGCCAGCAGCGTAGATAGGCCGGGACTAGCGGGAGGTGAGCAGTTCTTC. This translates into CASSVDRPGLAGGEQFF.

The chain recombines TRBV5-1 with TRBJ2-7; D is uncertain. Trimming pared 2 bases from V and 0 bases from J, leaving 6 bases between. Per the germline V gene, CDR1 is SGHRS and CDR2 is YFSETQ. The CDR3 totals 13 residues. The CDR3 here is CASSFDRSYEQYF. The CDR3 coding sequence is TGCGCCAGCAGCTTTGACCGCTCCTACGAGCAGTACTTC.

The chain recombines TRBV9 with TRBJ2-5, with D maybe TRBD1 (5 bases). Germline CDR1 and CDR2: SGDLS and YYNGEE. The CDR3 extends over 14 amino acids. Trimming cost V 1 base and J 5 bases, with 12 bases left between them. CDR3 nucleotide sequence: TGTGCCAGCAGCGTAAGGGGCCTACGGGAGACCCAGTACTTC. Its protein product is CASSVRGLRETQYF.

The gene calls are TRBV19 and TRBJ1-2; no reliable D call. The CDR3 extends over 15 amino acids. V dropped 3 bases and J dropped 0 bases, with 11 bases sitting between them. The germline V gene encodes CDR1 LNHDA and CDR2 SQIVND (reference sequence). This chain's CDR3 is CASSIILAANYGYTF. CDR3 sequence (DNA): TGTGCCAGTAGTATTATTTTGGCAGCTAACTATGGCTACACCTTC.

The CDR3 sequence is CASSLGGQTNSPLHF. CDR3 nucleotide sequence: TGTGCCAGCAGCTTAGGCGGACAGACTAATTCACCCCTCCACTTT. The chain combines TRBV11-1 with TRBJ1-6, with a weak D call TRBD1 (6 bases). This CDR3 comprises 15 residues. The V gene's germline CDR1 is SGHAT and CDR2 FQDESV (reference sequence). V was cut by 1 base and J by 6 bases, with 10 bases left in between.

V gene TRBV7-9 combines with J gene TRBJ1-1, with D perhaps TRBD1 (6 bases). The CDR3 runs 13 residues. Germline CDR1 and CDR2: SEHNR and FQNEAQ (reference sequence). The V and J ends lost 5 bases and 5 bases respectively, with 12 bases between them. CDR3 amino acids: CASSVRRGTEAFF. The CDR3 bases are TGTGCCAGCAGCGTCCGTAGGGGGACTGAAGCTTTCTTT.

This sequence joins TRBV30 and TRBJ2-7, with 7 bases identical to TRBD1. Germline values: CDR1 GTSNPN, CDR2 SVGIG (reference sequence). This CDR3 spans 13 amino acids. The trim removed 4 bases at V and 3 bases at J, leaving 6 bases unmatched. In nucleotides, the CDR3 is TGTGCCTGGACAGGGACAGACCGCTACGAGCAGTACTTC. This sequence encodes CAWTGTDRYEQYF.

This chain joins TRBV5-4 and TRBJ2-5; 9 bases agree with TRBD2. CDR1 and CDR2 from the germline V gene are SGHNT and YYREEE (reference sequence). The CDR3 is 15 amino acids. With 4 bases clipped from V and 5 bases from J, the junction kept 9 bases outside the gene matches. CDR3 coding DNA: TGTGCCAGCAGCCTGCGAGTGGCGGGAGGGGAGACCCAGTACTTC. Translating gives CASSLRVAGGETQYF.